This T cell receptor (beta chain) emerged from a study of CXCR3-negative and CXCR3-positive naive CD8 T cells. Turning to the study itself: About 135 million TRB reads in total, about 1.5 +/- 0.3 million per library.

General study results and limits: In both naive subsets diversity was comparably high, whereas memory CD8+ cells showed much lower diversity. Freshly isolated PBMCs were used in most assays, given partial CXCR3 loss after freezing. Comparison of naive cells showed more hydrophobic TRB CDR3s in CXCR3-positive than in CXCR3-negative naive cells. Naive CXCR3-positive and CXCR3-negative cells shared TRBV-TRBJ usage; memory cells diverged.

In the case of this clonotype: Its antigen remains unknown.

The TRB cDNA libraries were prepared by 5' RACE with UMI labels. Following a re-call of the 5' RACE reads, TCRdb has one entry per CDR3 protein and lacks DNA. The sample totals some 140,000 distinct CDR3 sequences. The sequencing sample was made of naive CXCR3+ CD8+ T cells from blood. Subset given: CD45RO-CCR7+CD27+CD95- naive CD8+ T cells expressing CXCR3 (TNR3+). This receptor was obtained from a human donor in good health. Some clones in this sample may be carry-over from other donors' samples.

The CDR3 is CSVLPGQSITDTQYF. This sequence joins TRBV29-1 and TRBJ2-3; TCRdb proposes TRBD1, but this gene call is untestable without DNA. This CDR3 region has 15 residues. Per the germline V gene, CDR1 is SQVTM and CDR2 is ANQGSEA.